The clone carrying this T cell receptor beta chain was seen a few times. The antigen is unknown. This entry is derived from a study of beta chain features in type 1 diabetes. Expressed TCRB transcripts were sequenced, since all the RNA that had been isolated was reverse transcribed. The method was immunoSEQ multiplex PCR; TCRdb's version includes in-frame clones alone and lacks a portion of them. The table shows under 400,000 clones, with 10% to 15% occurring only once. Study-level points and caveats: Among patients with Type 1 diabetes, TCRB CDR3s were moderately but significantly shorter in every one of the four CD4+ subsets. HLA influence on TCRB rearrangement stayed unresolved here.

Germline V gene sequence: CDR1 SGDLS, CDR2 YYNGEE. Between the trimmed V and J ends, which lost 3 bases and 5 bases, there was a span of 20 bases. The CDR3 contains 16 residues. Input material: naive CD4+ T cells from blood. This TCR was sampled from a woman under 30 with type 1 diabetes. The chain employs TRBV9 and TRBJ2-5, with a tentative D call TRBD2 (7 bases). The CDR3 reads CASSGGGGTLGETQYF. In nucleotides, the CDR3 is TGTGCCAGCAGCGGGGGGGGCGGAACCCTAGGTGAGACCCAGTACTTC. The variable domain in full, with the rest retrieved from reference TRBV9 and TRBJ2-5, is DSGVTQTPKHLITATGQRVTLRCSPRSGDLSVYWYQQSLDQGLQFLIQYYNGEERAKGNILERFSAQQFPDLHSELNLSSLELGDSALYFCASSGGGGTLGETQYFGPGTRLLVL.